This passage covers 21 T cell receptor beta chains from one sample sequenced in a study of cytomegalovirus exposure and HLA in healthy donors (TCRdb year 2017). The library was obtained by the immunoSEQ multiplex PCR assay. The source is immuneACCESS, and TCRdb retained only in-frame sequences with V and J called. Part of the clones is not carried over; for the studies checked, unresolved V genes explain less than half of this, and the remainder is unexplained. This sample gives 120,000 to 150,000 clones in total; approximately 86% of them show up just once. The ten largest clones represent 4.5% to 5.5% of the sample. Material: PBMCs. The receptors stem from a man aged 18 to 35 in good health and CMV-seropositive.

This clone has a handful of counts. The chain combines TRBV4-1 with TRBJ2-1; 9 positions match TRBD2. V shed 1 base and J 7 bases; nucleotides not matched to a gene: 5. CDR1 is MGHRA and CDR2 is YSYEKL in the germline V gene. This CDR3 is built from 15 residues. DNA for the CDR3: TGCGCCAGCAGCCAAGGTAGCGGGAGTCGTAATGAGCAGTTCTTC. It is translated as CASSQGSGSRNEQFF.

V usage is TRBV7-3 and J usage is TRBJ1-2, with 10 bases fitting TRBD1. Losses at the gene ends were 4 bases for V and 8 bases for J; bases not matched to a gene: 4. The V gene's germline CDR1 is SGHTA and CDR2 FQGTGA. This CDR3 has 13 residues. CDR3 sequence reads: CASSSGTGDGYTF. CDR3 DNA sequence: TGTGCCAGCAGCTCCGGGACAGGGGACGGCTACACCTTC.

This chain connects TRBV19 to TRBJ2-3; 8 bases are shared with TRBD1. V lost 11 bases and J lost 3; bases outside the gene matches: 10. In germline, CDR1 is LNHDA, CDR2 SQIVND (reference sequence). The CDR3 is 14 residues long. CDR3 residues: CAPDGQGGTDTQYF. CDR3 DNA sequence: TGTGCCCCCGATGGACAGGGAGGAACAGATACGCAGTATTTT. Full variable domain (remainder filled in from reference TRBV19 and TRBJ2-3): DGGITQSPKYLFRKEGQNVTLSCEQNLNHDAMYWYRQDPGQGLRLIYYSQIVNDFQKGDIAEGYSVSREKKESFPLTVTSAQKNPTAFYLCAPDGQGGTDTQYFGPGTRLTVL.

This chain links TRBV6-5 with TRBJ1-5, with a possible D match to TRBD1 (6 bases). V was shortened by 0 bases and J by 1 base, with 7 bases between the two germline ends. CDR1 and CDR2 (germline): MNHEY, SVGAGI. CDR3 length: 15 amino acids. Here the CDR3 DNA reads TGTGCCAGCAGTTACTCAGACAGGAGCAATCAGCCCCAGCATTTT. Protein: CASSYSDRSNQPQHF.

The V call is TRBV5-6, the J call TRBJ2-7, with 11 positions matching TRBD1. Germline CDR1 reads SGHDT; CDR2 reads YYEEEE. Losses at the gene ends were 3 bases for V and 7 bases for J; bases not matched to a gene: 3. This CDR3 spans 13 amino acids. This CDR3 reads CASSYGTGGEQYF. The DNA of the CDR3 is TGTGCCAGCAGCTACGGGACAGGGGGTGAGCAGTACTTC.

The chain couples TRBV7-9 to TRBJ2-3, with D tentatively TRBD2 (5 bases). The germline CDR1 and CDR2 sequences are SEHNR and FQNEAQ (reference sequence). V lost 4 bases and J 6 bases, leaving 14 bases between the germline ends. The CDR3 extends over 14 amino acids. CDR3 sequence reads: CASSSSSGMDTQYF. Written as DNA, the CDR3 is TGTGCCAGCAGCTCCTCCTCGGGGATGGATACGCAGTATTTT.

CDR3 sequence (DNA): TGTGCCTGGAGGAGTAGCGGAACCACCGGGGAGCTGTTTTTT. It specifies CAWRSSGTTGELFF. The chain employs TRBV30 and TRBJ2-2; TRBD2 is a possible D gene (6 bases). Trimming cost V 3 bases and J 4 bases, with 12 bases left between them. CDR1 and CDR2 (germline): GTSNPN, SVGIG (reference sequence). CDR3 length: 14 amino acids.

The chain couples TRBV19 to TRBJ1-5; TRBD1 aligns across 7 bases. Germline trimming cut 4 bases from V and 11 bases from J; bases unmatched to any gene: 14. The CDR3 contains 15 residues. CDR1 is LNHDA, CDR2 SQIVND, per germline (reference sequence). The CDR3 here is CASSNRDRKGQAQHF. DNA of the CDR3: TGTGCCAGTAGTAACCGGGACAGAAAAGGGCAGGCCCAGCATTTT.

The chain uses TRBV28 and TRBJ1-3; TRBD1 is a possible D gene (5 bases). This CDR3 has 17 residues. Deletions cut 1 base from V and 4 bases from J, with 17 bases between. Germline CDR1 MDHEN, CDR2 SYDVKM. CDR3 amino acids: CASSLFLGPGGGNTIYF. The CDR3 DNA reads as TGTGCCAGCAGTTTATTCCTGGGACCGGGAGGAGGAAACACCATATATTTT.

The V gene is TRBV13, the J gene TRBJ2-7, with a possible D match to TRBD1 (5 bases). The CDR3 loop spans 13 amino acids. V shed 7 bases and J shed 1 base, with 11 bases lying between them. Germline CDR1 PRHDT, CDR2 FYEKMQ (reference sequence). DNA of the CDR3: TGTGCCAGCAACCAGGGCGATTCCTACGAGCAGTACTTC. Amino acid sequence: CASNQGDSYEQYF. The full variable domain, completed using reference TRBV13 and TRBJ2-7, is AAGVIQSPRHLIKEKRETATLKCYPIPRHDTVYWYQQGPGQDPQFLISFYEKMQSDKGSIPDRFSAQQFSDYHSELNMSSLELGDSALYFCASNQGDSYEQYFGPGTRLTVT.

J is TRBJ1-1 and V is TRBV6-5; D remains unclear. Germline values: CDR1 MNHEY, CDR2 SVGAGI. This CDR3 comprises 12 residues. Trimming shortened V by 6 bases and J by 2 bases, and 7 bases separated the two germline ends. CDR3 sequence: CASRSINTEAFF. In DNA, the CDR3 is TGTGCCAGCAGGAGTATAAACACTGAAGCTTTCTTT.

The rearrangement links TRBV30 to TRBJ2-7, with D possibly TRBD2 on 6 matching bases. V lost 5 bases, J lost 6 bases, and 17 bases lay in between. This CDR3 spans 13 amino acids. Germline V gene lookup returns CDR1 GTSNPN and CDR2 SVGIG (reference sequence). CDR3 residues: CAWGPGTAAEQYF. The CDR3 region has the DNA TGTGCCTGGGGACCAGGGACTGCGGCCGAGCAGTACTTC.

The chain is built from TRBV27 and TRBJ2-1; TRBD2 might be the D (5 bases). Germline V gene data show CDR1 as MNHEY and CDR2 as SMNVEV (reference sequence). V dropped 0 bases and J dropped 12 bases, with 18 bases sitting between them. CDR3 length equals 15 residues. CDR3 sequence: CASSLSSGSLYWQFF. CDR3 in DNA: TGTGCCAGCAGTTTATCGTCGGGGTCCCTCTACTGGCAGTTCTTC.

V usage is TRBV5-6 and J usage is TRBJ1-1; D remains ambiguous. There are 12 residues in the CDR3. Trimming took off 0 bases at V and 4 bases at J, with 4 bases between the two ends. Germline V CDR1 and CDR2: SGHDT, YYEEEE. DNA for the CDR3: TGTGCCAGCAGCTTGGACAGCACTGAAGCTTTCTTT. As protein: CASSLDSTEAFF.

This chain joins TRBV2 and TRBJ1-5; maybe TRBD1 (5 bases). CDR1 is SNHLY and CDR2 is FYNNEI in the germline V gene. V dropped 4 bases and J dropped 7 bases, with 14 bases sitting between them. The CDR3 loop spans 14 amino acids. The CDR3 region is CASSAQVWEQPQHF. CDR3 DNA: TGTGCCAGCAGTGCACAGGTCTGGGAACAGCCCCAGCATTTT.

The rearrangement links TRBV7-9 to TRBJ1-2; TRBD1 matches at 10 bases. Germline trimming cut 6 bases from V and 7 bases from J; bases unmatched to any gene: 8. CDR3 size: 14 residues. Per germline, CDR1 SEHNR and CDR2 FQNEAQ (reference sequence). The CDR3, as DNA: TGTGCCAGCAGTCGCGGACAGGGGGAACGTGGCTACACCTTC. Translated, it gives CASSRGQGERGYTF.

The V and J genes are TRBV25-1 and TRBJ2-5; D possibly corresponds to TRBD2 (5 bases). Germline CDR1 MGHDK, CDR2 SYGVNS. V was pared by 3 bases and J by 3 bases, with 11 bases between. The CDR3 loop spans 14 amino acids. The CDR3 DNA follows: TGTGCCAGCAGTGATACAGCGGATAAAGAGACCCAGTACTTC. Translation: CASSDTADKETQYF. The complete variable domain, with remaining parts taken from reference TRBV25-1 and TRBJ2-5, reads EADIYQTPRYLVIGTGKKITLECSQTMGHDKMYWYQQDPGMELHLIHYSYGVNSTEKGDLSSESTVSRIRTEHFPLTLESARPSHTSQYLCASSDTADKETQYFGPGTRLLVL.

The genes are TRBV23-1 and TRBJ2-3; 9 nucleotides align to TRBD1. TRBV23-1 is flagged as an ORF with uncertain function. This CDR3 spans 17 amino acids. After removal of 3 bases from V and 1 base from J, the junction contained 8 bases not matched to a gene. This CDR3 is CASSHPGQGKGTDTQYF. As DNA, the CDR3 is TGCGCCAGCAGTCACCCTGGACAGGGGAAGGGCACAGATACGCAGTATTTT.

The V call is TRBV30, the J call TRBJ2-2; TRBD2 aligns across 14 bases. Germline V gene sequence: CDR1 GTSNPN, CDR2 SVGIG (reference sequence). The ends lost 3 bases at V and 6 bases at J; junction bases unmatched: 0. The CDR3 is made up of 14 amino acids. CDR3 sequence reads: CAWRGLAGAGELFF. CDR3 DNA: TGTGCCTGGAGGGGACTAGCGGGGGCCGGGGAGCTGTTTTTT. Supplemented by reference TRBV30 and TRBJ2-2, the full variable domain reads SQTIHQWPATLVQPVGSPLSLECTVEGTSNPNLYWYRQAAGRGLQLLFYSVGIGQISSEVPQNLSASRPQDRQFILSSKKLLLSDSGFYLCAWRGLAGAGELFFGEGSRLTVL.

The genes are TRBV4-2 and TRBJ2-1; D not certain. The germline gives CDR1 LGHNA, CDR2 YNFKEQ. The CDR3 spans 16 residues. Between the trimmed V and J ends, which lost 1 base and 4 bases, there was a span of 14 bases. The CDR3 sequence is CASSQVGTDGYNEQFF. In nucleotides, the CDR3 is TGTGCCAGCAGCCAAGTAGGAACAGATGGTTACAATGAGCAGTTCTTC.

This sequence joins TRBV11-2 and TRBJ1-2, with 7 bases fitting TRBD1. The V and J ends lost 3 bases and 0 bases, in that order; junction bases with no gene match: 7. There are 16 residues in the CDR3. Germline V lookup: CDR1 SGHAT, CDR2 FQNNGV. The CDR3 protein is CASSFAPGQPNYGYTF. DNA for the CDR3: TGTGCCAGCAGCTTCGCCCCGGGACAGCCTAACTATGGCTACACCTTC.